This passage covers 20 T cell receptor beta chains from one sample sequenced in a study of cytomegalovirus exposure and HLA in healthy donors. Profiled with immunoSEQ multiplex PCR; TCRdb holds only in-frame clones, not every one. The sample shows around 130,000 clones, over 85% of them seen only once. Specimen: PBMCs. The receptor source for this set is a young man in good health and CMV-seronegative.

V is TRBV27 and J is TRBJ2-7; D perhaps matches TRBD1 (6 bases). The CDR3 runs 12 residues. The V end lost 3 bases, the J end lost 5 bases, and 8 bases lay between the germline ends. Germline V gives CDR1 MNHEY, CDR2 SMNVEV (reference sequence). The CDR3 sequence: CASSFRGHEQYF. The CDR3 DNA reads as TGTGCCAGCAGTTTCAGGGGCCACGAGCAGTACTTC.

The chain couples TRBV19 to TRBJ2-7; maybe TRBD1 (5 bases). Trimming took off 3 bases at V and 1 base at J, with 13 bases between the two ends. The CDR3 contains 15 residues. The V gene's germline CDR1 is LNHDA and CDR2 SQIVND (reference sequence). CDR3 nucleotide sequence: TGTGCCAGTAGTATCTTAGGGGCCCGGTCCTACGAGCAGTACTTC. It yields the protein CASSILGARSYEQYF.

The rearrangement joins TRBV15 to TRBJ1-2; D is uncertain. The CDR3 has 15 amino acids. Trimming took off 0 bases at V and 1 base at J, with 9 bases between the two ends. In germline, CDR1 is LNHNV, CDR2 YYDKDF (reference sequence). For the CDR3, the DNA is TGTGCCACCAGCAGAGATCCCCGGGATAACTATGGCTACACCTTC. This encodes CATSRDPRDNYGYTF.

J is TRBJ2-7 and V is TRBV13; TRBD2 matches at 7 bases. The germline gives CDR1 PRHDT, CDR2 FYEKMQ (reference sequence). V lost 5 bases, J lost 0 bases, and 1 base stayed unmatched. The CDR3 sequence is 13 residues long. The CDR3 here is CASSGGSSYEQYF. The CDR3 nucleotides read TGTGCCAGCAGCGGCGGGAGCTCCTACGAGCAGTACTTC.

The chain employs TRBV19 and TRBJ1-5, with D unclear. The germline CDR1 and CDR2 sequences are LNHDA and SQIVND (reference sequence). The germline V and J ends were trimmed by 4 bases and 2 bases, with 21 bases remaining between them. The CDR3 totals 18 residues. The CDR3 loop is CASSTQELLRIRNQPQHF. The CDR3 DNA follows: TGTGCCAGTAGTACTCAGGAACTTTTAAGGATACGCAATCAGCCCCAGCATTTT.

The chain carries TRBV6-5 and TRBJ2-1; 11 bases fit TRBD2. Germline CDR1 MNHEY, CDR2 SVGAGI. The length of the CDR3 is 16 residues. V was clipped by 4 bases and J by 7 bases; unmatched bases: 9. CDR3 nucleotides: TGTGCCAGCAGTTCGGGTAGCGGGGGGGCTGGGAATGAGCAGTTCTTC. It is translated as CASSSGSGGAGNEQFF.

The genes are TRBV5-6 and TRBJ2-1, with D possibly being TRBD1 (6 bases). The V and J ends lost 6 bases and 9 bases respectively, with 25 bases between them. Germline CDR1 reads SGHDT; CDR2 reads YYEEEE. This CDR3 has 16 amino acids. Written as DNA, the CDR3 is TGTGCCAGCACCAAATACTCTGGGACATCCCGAGGTGAGCAGTTCTTC. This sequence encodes CASTKYSGTSRGEQFF.

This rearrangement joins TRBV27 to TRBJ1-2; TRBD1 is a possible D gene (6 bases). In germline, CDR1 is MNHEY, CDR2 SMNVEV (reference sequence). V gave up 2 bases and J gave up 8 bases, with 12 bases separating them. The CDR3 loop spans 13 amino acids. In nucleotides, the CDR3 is TGTGCCAGCAGTTTAGCCCAGGGGAGCGGCTACACCTTC. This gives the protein CASSLAQGSGYTF.

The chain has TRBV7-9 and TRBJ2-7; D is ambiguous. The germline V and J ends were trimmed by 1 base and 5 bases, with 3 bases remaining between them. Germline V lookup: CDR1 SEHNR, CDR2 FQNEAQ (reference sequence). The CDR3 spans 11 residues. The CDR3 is CASSLGDEQYF. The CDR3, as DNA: TGTGCCAGCAGCTTAGGCGACGAGCAGTACTTC.

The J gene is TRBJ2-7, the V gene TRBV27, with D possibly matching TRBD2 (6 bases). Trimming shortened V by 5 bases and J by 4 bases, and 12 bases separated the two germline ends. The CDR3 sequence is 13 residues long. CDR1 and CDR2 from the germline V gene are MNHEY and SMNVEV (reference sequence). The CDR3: CASSRRGSYEQYF. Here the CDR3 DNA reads TGTGCCAGCAGTAGACGGGGGAGTTACGAGCAGTACTTC.

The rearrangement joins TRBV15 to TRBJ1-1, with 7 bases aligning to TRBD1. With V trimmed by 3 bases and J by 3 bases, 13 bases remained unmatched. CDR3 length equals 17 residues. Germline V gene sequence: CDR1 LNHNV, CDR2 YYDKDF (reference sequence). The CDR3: CATSRGPGQRIDTEAFF. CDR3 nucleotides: TGTGCCACCAGCAGGGGTCCGGGACAGAGGATCGACACTGAAGCTTTCTTT. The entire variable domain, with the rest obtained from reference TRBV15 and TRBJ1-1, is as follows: DAMVIQNPRYQVTQFGKPVTLSCSQTLNHNVMYWYQQKSSQAPKLLFHYYDKDFNNEADTPDNFQSRRPNTSFCFLDIRSPGLGDTAMYLCATSRGPGQRIDTEAFFGQGTRLTVV.

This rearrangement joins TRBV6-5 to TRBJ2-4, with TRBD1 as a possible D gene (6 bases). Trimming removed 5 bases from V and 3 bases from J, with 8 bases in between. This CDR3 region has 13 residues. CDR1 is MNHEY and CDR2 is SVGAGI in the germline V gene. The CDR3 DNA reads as TGTGCCAGCAGTGACAGGCTCAAAAACATTCAGTACTTC. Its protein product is CASSDRLKNIQYF.

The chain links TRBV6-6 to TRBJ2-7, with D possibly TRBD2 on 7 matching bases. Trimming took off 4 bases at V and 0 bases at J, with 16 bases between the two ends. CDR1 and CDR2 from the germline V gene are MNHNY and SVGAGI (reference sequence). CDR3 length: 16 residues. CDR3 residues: CASSSARGGGSYEQYF. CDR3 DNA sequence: TGTGCCAGCAGTTCTGCTAGGGGAGGGGGCTCCTACGAGCAGTACTTC.

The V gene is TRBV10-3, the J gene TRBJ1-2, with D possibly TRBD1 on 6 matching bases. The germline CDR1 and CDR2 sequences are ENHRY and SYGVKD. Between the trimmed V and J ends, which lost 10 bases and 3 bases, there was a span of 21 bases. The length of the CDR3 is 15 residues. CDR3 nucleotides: TGTGCCACCGCCCCTACAGGGAGCGGGGACTATGGCTACACCTTC. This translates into CATAPTGSGDYGYTF.

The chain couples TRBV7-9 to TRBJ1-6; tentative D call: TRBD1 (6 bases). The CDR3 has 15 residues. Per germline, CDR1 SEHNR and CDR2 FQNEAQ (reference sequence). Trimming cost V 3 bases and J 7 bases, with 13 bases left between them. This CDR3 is CASSFSGGGNSPLHF. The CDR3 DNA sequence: TGTGCCAGCAGCTTCTCCGGGGGGGGCAATTCACCCCTCCACTTT.

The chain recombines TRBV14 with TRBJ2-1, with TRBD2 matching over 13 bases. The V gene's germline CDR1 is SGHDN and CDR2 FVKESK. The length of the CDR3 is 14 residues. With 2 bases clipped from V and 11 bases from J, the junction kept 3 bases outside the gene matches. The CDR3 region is CASSQQGLAGKQFF. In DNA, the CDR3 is TGTGCCAGCAGCCAACAGGGACTAGCGGGGAAGCAGTTCTTC. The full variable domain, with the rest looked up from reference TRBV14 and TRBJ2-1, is EAGVTQFPSHSVIEKGQTVTLRCDPISGHDNLYWYRRVMGKEIKFLLHFVKESKQDESGMPNNRFLAERTGGTYSTLKVQPAELEDSGVYFCASSQQGLAGKQFFGPGTRLTVL.

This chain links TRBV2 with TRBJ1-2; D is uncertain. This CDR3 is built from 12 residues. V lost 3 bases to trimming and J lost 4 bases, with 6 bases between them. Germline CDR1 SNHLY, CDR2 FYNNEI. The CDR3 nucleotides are TGTGCCAGCAGTGATAGCGGCTATGGCTACACCTTC. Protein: CASSDSGYGYTF.

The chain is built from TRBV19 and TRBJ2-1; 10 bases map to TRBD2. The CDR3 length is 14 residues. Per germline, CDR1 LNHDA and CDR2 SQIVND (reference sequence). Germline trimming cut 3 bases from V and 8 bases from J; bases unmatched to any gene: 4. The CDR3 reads CASSMGLAGDEQFF. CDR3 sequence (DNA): TGTGCCAGTAGTATGGGGCTAGCGGGGGATGAGCAGTTCTTC.

The CDR3 region is CASSYRGSRYEQYF. Written as DNA, the CDR3 is TGTGCCAGCAGTTACCGAGGGTCTAGGTACGAGCAGTACTTC. The V call is TRBV6-5, the J call TRBJ2-7, with a possible D match to TRBD2 (5 bases). The CDR3 totals 14 residues. Germline V gene data show CDR1 as MNHEY and CDR2 as SVGAGI. V lost 2 bases and J 4 bases, leaving 12 bases between the germline ends.

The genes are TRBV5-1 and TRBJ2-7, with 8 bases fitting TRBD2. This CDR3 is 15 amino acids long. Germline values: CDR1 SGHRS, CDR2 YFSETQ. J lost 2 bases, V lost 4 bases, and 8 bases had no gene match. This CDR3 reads CASSTSGGIAYEQYF. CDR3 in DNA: TGCGCCAGCAGCACAAGCGGGGGCATAGCCTACGAGCAGTACTTC.